The 22 T cell receptor beta chains in this list originate from one sample, sequenced in a study of blood T cell repertoires in COVID-19. Assay: immunoSEQ multiplex PCR; the TCRdb copy retains only in-frame clones and omits some. The sample contains around 42,000 clones, around 91% of which appear only once. Material for sequencing was peripheral blood. These receptors were taken from a man over 45 with active COVID-19.

This rearrangement joins TRBV28 to TRBJ1-2; 10 nucleotides align to TRBD1. The V gene end was trimmed by 6 bases and the J gene end by 4 bases; junction bases not matched to a gene: 5. Germline V gene data show CDR1 as MDHEN and CDR2 as SYDVKM. This CDR3 is built from 14 residues. CDR3 bases: TGTGCCAGCAGGGGACAGGGGCGTACCTATGGCTACACCTTC. This codes for CASRGQGRTYGYTF.

This clone showed up just once. V is TRBV6-5 and J is TRBJ2-3; D possibly corresponds to TRBD2 (6 bases). V was cut by 6 bases and J by 1 base, with 8 bases left in between. From germline, CDR1 is MNHEY and CDR2 SVGAGI. The CDR3 runs to 13 residues. The CDR3 coding sequence is TGTGCCAGCAGGTGGGAGGGCACAGATACGCAGTATTTT. Amino acids: CASRWEGTDTQYF.

The chain employs TRBV5-6 and TRBJ1-1, with D perhaps TRBD1 (5 bases). CDR1 and CDR2 (germline): SGHDT, YYEEEE. V lost 0 bases to trimming and J lost 5 bases, with 8 bases between them. The CDR3 loop spans 13 amino acids. Here the CDR3 reads CASSLAKGTEAFF. In DNA, the CDR3 is TGTGCCAGCAGCTTGGCCAAGGGGACTGAAGCTTTCTTT.

A single count supports this clone. The chain recombines TRBV9 with TRBJ2-7; 7 bases are shared with TRBD1. This CDR3 spans 15 amino acids. CDR1 and CDR2 (germline): SGDLS, YYNGEE. The V gene end was trimmed by 4 bases and the J gene end by 3 bases; junction bases not matched to a gene: 10. The CDR3 nucleotides are TGTGCCAGCAGCCCATCCGGGACAGAGATCTACGAGCAGTACTTC. This sequence encodes CASSPSGTEIYEQYF.

V is TRBV19 and J is TRBJ1-5; possible D gene TRBD1, 6 bases. Trimming left V 1 base short and J 7 bases short, with 14 bases between. Germline lookup yields CDR1 LNHDA and CDR2 SQIVND (reference sequence). The CDR3 totals 15 residues. CDR3 region: CASSIVHGGHQPQHF. The CDR3 nucleotides read TGTGCCAGTAGTATAGTACACGGGGGGCACCAGCCCCAGCATTTT.

The gene calls are TRBV5-1 and TRBJ2-7; 9 bases align to TRBD1. V lost 5 bases and J lost 5; bases outside the gene matches: 5. Germline CDR1 SGHRS, CDR2 YFSETQ. The CDR3 covers 13 residues. The CDR3 DNA reads TGCGCCAGCAGTCGGGACAGGGAGAACGAGCAGTACTTC. Translated, it gives CASSRDRENEQYF.

This chain links TRBV30 with TRBJ2-7, with 7 bases lining up with TRBD1. The CDR3 runs to 14 residues. Germline V gene sequence: CDR1 GTSNPN, CDR2 SVGIG (reference sequence). Unmatched junction bases numbered 6, after V lost 0 bases and J lost 4 bases. CDR3 sequence reads: CAWSVGTVSYEQYF. The DNA for the CDR3 is TGTGCCTGGAGTGTAGGGACAGTTTCATACGAGCAGTACTTC. The full variable domain, its missing parts supplied by reference TRBV30 and TRBJ2-7, is SQTIHQWPATLVQPVGSPLSLECTVEGTSNPNLYWYRQAAGRGLQLLFYSVGIGQISSEVPQNLSASRPQDRQFILSSKKLLLSDSGFYLCAWSVGTVSYEQYFGPGTRLTVT.

The rearrangement links TRBV2 to TRBJ1-1; D gene ambiguous. Trimming took off 2 bases at V and 6 bases at J, with 4 bases between the two ends. The CDR3 is made up of 11 amino acids. CDR1 and CDR2 from the germline V gene are SNHLY and FYNNEI. DNA for the CDR3: TGTGCCAGCAGTGAACCCGCTGAAGCTTTCTTT. It yields the protein CASSEPAEAFF.

The rearrangement uses TRBV28 and TRBJ2-7; 7 bases map to TRBD2. This CDR3 comprises 13 residues. V lost 7 bases, J lost 5 bases, and 8 bases stayed unmatched. Germline assignment: CDR1 MDHEN and CDR2 SYDVKM. CDR3 in amino acids: CASTPAGRDEQYF. The CDR3 nucleotides are TGTGCCAGCACCCCGGCAGGGAGGGACGAGCAGTACTTC.

This rearrangement joins TRBV20-1 to TRBJ2-3; TRBD2 agrees at 8 bases. The CDR3 covers 11 residues. V lost 7 bases to trimming and J lost 8 bases; unmatched junction nucleotides: 5. Germline V gene sequence: CDR1 DFQATT, CDR2 SNEGSKA (reference sequence). CDR3 DNA: TGCAGTGTCTCAGGGACTAGTACGCAGTATTTT. Its translation is CSVSGTSTQYF.

The gene calls are TRBV6-6 and TRBJ1-2, with D possibly being TRBD1 (5 bases). The CDR3 length is 11 residues. Germline lookup yields CDR1 MNHNY and CDR2 SVGAGI (reference sequence). With 5 bases removed from V and 8 bases from J, the gap between germline ends came to 9 bases. Here the CDR3 DNA reads TGTGCCAGCAGTCTACAGGACGGCTACACCTTC. Its translation: CASSLQDGYTF.

With regard to this clone: The junction shows a germline mismatch at one end, possibly a read error. The chain employs TRBV6-5 and TRBJ1-1, with 8 bases identical to TRBD1. The CDR3 extends over 14 amino acids. Germline CDR1 reads MNHEY; CDR2 reads SVGAGI. For the CDR3, the DNA is TGTGCCAGCAGCAGACCCGGGACAGGTACCCTCCAGCACTTT. This translates into CASSRPGTGTLQHF.

The V gene is TRBV20-1, the J gene TRBJ2-5; D is uncertain. CDR1 and CDR2 from the germline V gene are DFQATT and SNEGSKA (reference sequence). There are 14 residues in the CDR3. V lost 6 bases and J 8 bases, leaving 22 bases between the germline ends. The CDR3 sequence: CSASLQDPRSTQYF. CDR3 bases: TGCAGTGCGAGTCTCCAGGATCCAAGATCAACCCAGTACTTC.

The chain recombines TRBV2 with TRBJ2-2; TRBD1 is a possible D gene (6 bases). This CDR3 is 13 amino acids long. Germline V gene sequence: CDR1 SNHLY, CDR2 FYNNEI. Trimming took off 9 bases at V and 8 bases at J, with 16 bases between the two ends. CDR3 amino acids: CASRQAQTGELFF. The CDR3 DNA sequence: TGTGCCAGTCGACAGGCCCAAACGGGGGAGCTGTTTTTT.

This chain uses TRBV5-6 with TRBJ1-6; D is unclear. This CDR3 is 14 amino acids long. CDR1 is SGHDT and CDR2 is YYEEEE in the germline V gene. Trimming removed 2 bases from V and 7 bases from J, with 10 bases in between. CDR3 nucleotide sequence: TGTGCCAGCAGCTTAAGCTCAGGAAATTCACCCCTCCACTTT. Translating gives CASSLSSGNSPLHF.

The chain recombines TRBV28 with TRBJ2-3, with 8 positions matching TRBD1. After removal of 3 bases from V and 0 bases from J, the junction contained 5 bases not matched to a gene. The CDR3 has 16 amino acids. Germline loops: CDR1 MDHEN, CDR2 SYDVKM. CDR3 nucleotides: TGTGCCAGCAGTTTTTTGGGACAGGAGAGCACAGATACGCAGTATTTT. Encoded protein: CASSFLGQESTDTQYF.

As to this clone: This specimen includes other DNA sequences encoding the same CDR3. The chain carries TRBV6-6 and TRBJ1-5; D is unresolved. The ends were cut back, 2 bases at V and 6 bases at J, with 8 bases in the middle. The CDR3 length is 13 residues. The germline V gene has CDR1 MNHNY and CDR2 SVGAGI (reference sequence). CDR3 in amino acids: CASSYAYSQPQHF. The CDR3 DNA reads TGTGCCAGCAGTTACGCCTACAGTCAGCCCCAGCATTTT.

A single count supports this clone. The V call is TRBV10-1, the J call TRBJ1-4, with D possibly TRBD1 on 6 matching bases. Per the germline V gene, CDR1 is WNHNN and CDR2 is SYGVQD (reference sequence). With 6 bases removed from V and 5 bases from J, the gap between germline ends came to 16 bases. There are 15 residues in the CDR3. This CDR3 is CASRRQATKNEKLFF. CDR3 coding DNA: TGCGCCAGCAGAAGACAGGCGACCAAGAATGAAAAACTGTTTTTT.

This chain connects TRBV27 to TRBJ1-5, with TRBD1 matching over 10 bases. The CDR3 extends over 15 amino acids. After removal of 5 bases from V and 5 bases from J, the junction contained 6 bases not matched to a gene. Germline assignment: CDR1 MNHEY and CDR2 SMNVEV (reference sequence). The CDR3 coding sequence is TGTGCCAGCAGTGCTGACAGGGGGCTTTATCAGCCCCAGCATTTT. Translated, it gives CASSADRGLYQPQHF.

The CDR3 reads CASSPLARGQETQYF. CDR3 in DNA: TGTGCCAGCTCACCACTCGCCAGGGGGCAAGAGACCCAGTACTTC. The rearrangement joins TRBV18 to TRBJ2-5; 7 bases align to TRBD1. The CDR3 contains 15 residues. V was pared by 1 base and J by 2 bases, with 4 bases of the junction left unmatched. The germline CDR1 and CDR2 sequences are KGHSH and LQKENI. Combining the CDR3 with reference TRBV18 and TRBJ2-5 gives the whole variable domain NAGVMQNPRHLVRRRGQEARLRCSPMKGHSHVYWYRQLPEEGLKFMVYLQKENIIDESGMPKERFSAEFPKEGPSILRIQQVVRGDSAAYFCASSPLARGQETQYFGPGTRLLVL.

Relative to its sample, this clone is medium-sized (0.01 to 0.1%). The CDR3 spells CASGLPPGTGQGSYEQYF. CDR3 sequence (DNA): TGTGCTAGTGGTTTGCCCCCAGGGACGGGACAGGGCTCCTACGAGCAGTACTTC. The chain links TRBV12-5 to TRBJ2-7, with 9 bases matching TRBD1. With 2 bases clipped from V and 0 bases from J, the junction kept 11 bases outside the gene matches. CDR3 length: 18 amino acids. Germline V gene lookup returns CDR1 LGHNT and CDR2 FRNRAP. The full variable domain, its missing parts supplied by reference TRBV12-5 and TRBJ2-7, is DARVTQTPRHKVTEMGQEVTMRCQPILGHNTVFWYRQTMMQGLELLAYFRNRAPLDDSGMPKDRFSAEMPDATLATLKIQPSEPRDSAVYFCASGLPPGTGQGSYEQYFGPGTRLTVT.

The genes are TRBV5-3 and TRBJ2-1; a weak D match, TRBD2 (6 bases). TRBV5-3 has ORF status, its function being uncertain. The CDR3 is 15 residues long. V was shortened by 3 bases and J by 2 bases, with 12 bases between the two germline ends. The CDR3 here is CARSWDSRAYNEQFF. The CDR3 bases are TGTGCCAGAAGCTGGGACTCCCGAGCCTACAATGAGCAGTTCTTC.